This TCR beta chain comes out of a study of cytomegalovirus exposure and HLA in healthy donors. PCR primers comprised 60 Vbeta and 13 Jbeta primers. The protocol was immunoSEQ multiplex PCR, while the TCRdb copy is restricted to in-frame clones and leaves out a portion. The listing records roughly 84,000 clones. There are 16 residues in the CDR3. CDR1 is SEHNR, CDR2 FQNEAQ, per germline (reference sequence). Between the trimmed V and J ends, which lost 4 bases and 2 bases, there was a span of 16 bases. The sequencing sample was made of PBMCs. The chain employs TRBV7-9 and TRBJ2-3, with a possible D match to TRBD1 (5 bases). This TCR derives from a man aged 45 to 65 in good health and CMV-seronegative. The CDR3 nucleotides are TGTGCCAGCAGCTCCAGGGTAGGGTTCCACACAGATACGCAGTATTTT. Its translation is CASSSRVGFHTDTQYF.